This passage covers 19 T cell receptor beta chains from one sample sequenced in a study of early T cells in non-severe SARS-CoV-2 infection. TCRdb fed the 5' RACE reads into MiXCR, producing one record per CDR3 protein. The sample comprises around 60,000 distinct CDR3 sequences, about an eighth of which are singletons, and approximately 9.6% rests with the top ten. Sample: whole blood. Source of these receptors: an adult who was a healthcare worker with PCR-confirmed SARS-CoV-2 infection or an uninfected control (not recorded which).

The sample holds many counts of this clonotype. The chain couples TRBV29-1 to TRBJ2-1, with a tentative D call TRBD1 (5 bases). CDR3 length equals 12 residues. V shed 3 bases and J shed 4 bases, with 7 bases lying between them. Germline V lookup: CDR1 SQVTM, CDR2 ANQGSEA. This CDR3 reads CSVEGQYNEQFF. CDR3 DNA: TGCAGCGTTGAGGGGCAGTACAATGAGCAGTTCTTC.

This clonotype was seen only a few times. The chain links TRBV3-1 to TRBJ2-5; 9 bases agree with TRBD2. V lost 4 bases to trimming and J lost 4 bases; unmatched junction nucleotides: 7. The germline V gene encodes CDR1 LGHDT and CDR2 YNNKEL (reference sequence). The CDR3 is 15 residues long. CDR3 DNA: TGTGCCAGCAGCCGCGATAGCGGGGGTACAGAGACCCAGTACTTC. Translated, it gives CASSRDSGGTETQYF.

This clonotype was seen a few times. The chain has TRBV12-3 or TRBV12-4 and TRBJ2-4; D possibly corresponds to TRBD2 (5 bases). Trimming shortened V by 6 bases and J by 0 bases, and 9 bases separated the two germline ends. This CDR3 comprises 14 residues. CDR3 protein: CASSRDIAKNIQYF. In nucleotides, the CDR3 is TGTGCCAGCAGCCGGGATATAGCCAAAAACATTCAGTACTTC.

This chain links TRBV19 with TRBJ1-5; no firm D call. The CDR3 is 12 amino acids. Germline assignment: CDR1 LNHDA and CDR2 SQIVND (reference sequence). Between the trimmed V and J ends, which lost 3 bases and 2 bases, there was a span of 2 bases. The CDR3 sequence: CASSIGNQPQHF. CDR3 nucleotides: TGTGCCAGTAGTATTGGCAATCAGCCCCAGCATTTT. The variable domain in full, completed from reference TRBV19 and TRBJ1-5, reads DGGITQSPKYLFRKEGQNVTLSCEQNLNHDAMYWYRQDPGQGLRLIYYSQIVNDFQKGDIAEGYSVSREKKESFPLTVTSAQKNPTAFYLCASSIGNQPQHFGDGTRLSIL.

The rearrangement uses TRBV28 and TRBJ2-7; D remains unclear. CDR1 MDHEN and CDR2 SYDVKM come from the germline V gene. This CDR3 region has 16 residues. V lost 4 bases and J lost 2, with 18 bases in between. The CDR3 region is CASSYHVLGSAYEQYF. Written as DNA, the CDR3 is TGTGCCAGCAGTTACCACGTATTGGGGTCGGCCTACGAGCAGTACTTC.

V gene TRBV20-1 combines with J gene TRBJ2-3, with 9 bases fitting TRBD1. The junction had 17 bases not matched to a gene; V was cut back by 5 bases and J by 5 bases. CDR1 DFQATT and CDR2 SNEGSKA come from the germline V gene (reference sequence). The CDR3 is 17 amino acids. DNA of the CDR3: TGCAGTGCTCAAGCCAATCCCGGGACAGGGTATTTAGATACGCAGTATTTT. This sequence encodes CSAQANPGTGYLDTQYF.

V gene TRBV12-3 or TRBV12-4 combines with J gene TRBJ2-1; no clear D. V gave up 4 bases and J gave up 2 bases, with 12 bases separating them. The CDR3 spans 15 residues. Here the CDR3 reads CASSSSQEPYNEQFF. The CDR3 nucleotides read TGTGCCAGCAGTTCCAGCCAGGAACCCTACAATGAGCAGTTCTTC.

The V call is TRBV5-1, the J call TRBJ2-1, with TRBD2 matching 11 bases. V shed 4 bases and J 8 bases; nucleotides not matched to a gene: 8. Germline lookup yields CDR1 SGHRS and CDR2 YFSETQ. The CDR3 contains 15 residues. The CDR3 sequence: CASSASSGGYHEQFF. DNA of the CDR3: TGCGCCAGCAGCGCCTCTAGCGGGGGGTATCATGAGCAGTTCTTC.

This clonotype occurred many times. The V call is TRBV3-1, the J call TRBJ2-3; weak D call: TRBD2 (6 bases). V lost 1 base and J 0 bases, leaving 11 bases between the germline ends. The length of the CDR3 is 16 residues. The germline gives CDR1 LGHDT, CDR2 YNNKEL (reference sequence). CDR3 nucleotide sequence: TGTGCCAGCAGCCAAGCGGGCGGGACCAGCACAGATACGCAGTATTTT. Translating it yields CASSQAGGTSTDTQYF.

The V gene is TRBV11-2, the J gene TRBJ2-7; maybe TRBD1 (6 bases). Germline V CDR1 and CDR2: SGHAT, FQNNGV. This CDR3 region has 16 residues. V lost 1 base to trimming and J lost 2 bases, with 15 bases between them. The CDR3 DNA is TGTGCCAGCAGCTTAGGTGGAGCGACAGGCGCCTACGAGCAGTACTTC. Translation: CASSLGGATGAYEQYF. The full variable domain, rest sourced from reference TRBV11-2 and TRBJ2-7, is EAGVAQSPRYKIIEKRQSVAFWCNPISGHATLYWYQQILGQGPKLLIQFQNNGVVDDSQLPKDRFSAERLKGVDSTLKIQPAKLEDSAVYLCASSLGGATGAYEQYFGPGTRLTVT.

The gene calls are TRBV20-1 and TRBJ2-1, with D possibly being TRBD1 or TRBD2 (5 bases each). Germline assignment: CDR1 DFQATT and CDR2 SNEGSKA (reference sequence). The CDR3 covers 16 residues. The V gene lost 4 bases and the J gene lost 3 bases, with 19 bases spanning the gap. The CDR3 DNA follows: TGCAGTGCTACAAGAGGTGGGGGATCTGGCTACAATGAGCAGTTCTTC. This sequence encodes CSATRGGGSGYNEQFF.

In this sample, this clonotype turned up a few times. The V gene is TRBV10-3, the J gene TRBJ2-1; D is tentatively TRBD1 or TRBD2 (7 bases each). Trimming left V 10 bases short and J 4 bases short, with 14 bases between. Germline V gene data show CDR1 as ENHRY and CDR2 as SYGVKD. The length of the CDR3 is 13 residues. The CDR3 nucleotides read TGTGCCAGCAGCGGGACAGAGTACAATGAGCAGTTCTTC. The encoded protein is CASSGTEYNEQFF.

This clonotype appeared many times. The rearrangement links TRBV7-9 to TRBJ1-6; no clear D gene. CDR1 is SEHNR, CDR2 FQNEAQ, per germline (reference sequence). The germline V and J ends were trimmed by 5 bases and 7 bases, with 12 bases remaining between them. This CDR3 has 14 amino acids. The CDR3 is CASSPSTENSPLHF. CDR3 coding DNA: TGTGCCAGCAGCCCGTCGACGGAGAATTCACCCCTCCACTTT.

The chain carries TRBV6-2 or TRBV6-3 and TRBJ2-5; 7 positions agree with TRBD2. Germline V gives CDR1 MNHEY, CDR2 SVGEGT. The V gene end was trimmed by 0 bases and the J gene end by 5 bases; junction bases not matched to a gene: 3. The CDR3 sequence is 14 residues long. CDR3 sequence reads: CASSYSYSGETQYF. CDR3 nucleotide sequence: TGTGCCAGCAGTTACTCGTATAGCGGGGAGACCCAGTACTTC.

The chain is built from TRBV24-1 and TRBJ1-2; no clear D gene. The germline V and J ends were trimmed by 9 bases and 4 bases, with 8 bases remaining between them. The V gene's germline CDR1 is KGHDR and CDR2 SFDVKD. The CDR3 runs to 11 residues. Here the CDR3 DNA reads TGTGCCACCTGGAGTCCCTATGGCTACACCTTC. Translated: CATWSPYGYTF.

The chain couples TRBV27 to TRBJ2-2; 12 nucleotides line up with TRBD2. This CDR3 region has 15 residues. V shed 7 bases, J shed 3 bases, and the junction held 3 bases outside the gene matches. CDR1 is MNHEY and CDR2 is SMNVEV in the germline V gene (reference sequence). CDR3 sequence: CASTGTSGYTGELFF. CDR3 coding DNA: TGTGCCAGCACTGGGACTAGCGGGTACACCGGGGAGCTGTTTTTT.

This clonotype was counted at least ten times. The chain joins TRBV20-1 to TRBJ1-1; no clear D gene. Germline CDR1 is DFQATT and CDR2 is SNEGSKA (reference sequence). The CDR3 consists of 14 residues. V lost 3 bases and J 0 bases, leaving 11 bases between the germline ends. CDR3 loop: CSASPAAMNTEAFF. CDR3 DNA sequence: TGCAGTGCTAGTCCGGCAGCCATGAACACTGAAGCTTTCTTT.

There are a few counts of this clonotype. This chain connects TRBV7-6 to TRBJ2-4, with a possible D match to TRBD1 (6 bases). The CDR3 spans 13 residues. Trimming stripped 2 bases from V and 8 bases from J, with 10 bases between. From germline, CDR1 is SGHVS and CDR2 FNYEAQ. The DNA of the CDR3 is TGTGCCAGCAGCTTATCCAGGGGCTACATTCAGTACTTC. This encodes CASSLSRGYIQYF.

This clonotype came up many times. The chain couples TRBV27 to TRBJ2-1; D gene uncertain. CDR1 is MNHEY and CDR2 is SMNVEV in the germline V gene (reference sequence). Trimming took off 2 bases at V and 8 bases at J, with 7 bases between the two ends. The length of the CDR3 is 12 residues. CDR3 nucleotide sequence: TGTGCCAGCAGTTTACGGCGCGATGAGCAGTTCTTC. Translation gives CASSLRRDEQFF.